This TCR beta chain emerged from a study of blood T cell repertoires in COVID-19. Whole-study context: COVID-19 samples collected from the United States, Italy and Spain covered acute and convalescent phases. Sample material is recorded as cDNA or gDNA derived from T cells, B-cell-depleted T cells, or PBMCs.

From germline, CDR1 is LNHDA and CDR2 SQIVND (reference sequence). V trimming: 8 bases; J trimming: 1 base; junction bases outside the gene matches: 17. This CDR3 comprises 20 residues. Per the authors' pipeline: By means of reference gene primer amplification, nucleated cell counts were estimated. Generated by immunoSEQ multiplex PCR, the TCRdb table keeps only in-frame clones and is missing some. The V and J calls and clone size come from that table; D and trimming were worked out from the DNA. This sample has under 250,000 clones; 75% to 85% occur once, and the top ten carry roughly 5.5%. The sample comprised peripheral blood. This chain connects TRBV19 to TRBJ2-2; TRBD1 matches at 12 bases. The receptor comes from a human donor in a cohort sampled during active COVID-19. CDR3 protein: CASSSWDRGLYSRNTGELFF. The CDR3 coding sequence is TGTGCCAGTTCTTCATGGGACAGGGGGCTTTATTCCCGGAACACCGGGGAGCTGTTTTTT.